The 7 T cell receptor beta chains in this list originate from one sample, sequenced in a study of blood T cell repertoires in COVID-19. Generated by immunoSEQ multiplex PCR, the TCRdb table keeps only in-frame clones and is missing some. Of 150,000 to 200,000 clones in the sample, over 75% are singletons; the top ten hold approximately 0.5%. Material: peripheral blood. These receptors came from a man aged 45 to 65 with acute or convalescent COVID-19.

The count of this clone is one. The gene calls are TRBV24-1 and TRBJ1-2, with D uncertain. Germline-derived CDR1 and CDR2 are KGHDR and SFDVKD. Trimming removed 9 bases from V and 5 bases from J, with 12 bases in between. The CDR3 spans 12 residues. The CDR3 nucleotides read TGTGCCACCTATACAGAGAGATATGGCTACACCTTC. It codes for CATYTERYGYTF.

The V and J genes are TRBV5-5 and TRBJ2-1; 9 nucleotides line up with TRBD1. The CDR3 covers 15 residues. Looked up from germline, CDR1 is SGHKS and CDR2 is YYEKEE (reference sequence). V was clipped by 4 bases and J by 9 bases; unmatched bases: 11. Here the CDR3 reads CASSPGQGYRIEQFF. The DNA of the CDR3 is TGTGCCAGCAGCCCGGGACAGGGATATAGGATTGAGCAGTTCTTC.

V gene TRBV6-6 combines with J gene TRBJ2-3, with D maybe TRBD2 (6 bases). The CDR3 is 13 amino acids. V lost 8 bases and J 4 bases, leaving 13 bases between the germline ends. Per germline, CDR1 MNHNY and CDR2 SVGAGI (reference sequence). CDR3 loop: CASGSRRADTQYF. In nucleotides, the CDR3 is TGTGCCAGCGGTTCAAGGAGGGCAGATACGCAGTATTTT.

The chain is built from TRBV4-1 and TRBJ2-1, with 8 bases identical to TRBD1. The CDR3 is 15 residues long. The V gene's germline CDR1 is MGHRA and CDR2 YSYEKL. V gave up 3 bases and J gave up 3 bases; unmatched junction bases: 4. The CDR3 loop is CASSHPGGVYNEQFF. CDR3 DNA: TGCGCCAGCAGCCACCCAGGGGGCGTCTACAATGAGCAGTTCTTC.

V is TRBV11-2 and J is TRBJ2-7; 9 nucleotides align to TRBD1. The V gene end was trimmed by 5 bases and the J gene end by 6 bases; junction bases not matched to a gene: 8. This CDR3 is built from 14 residues. CDR1 and CDR2 (germline): SGHAT, FQNNGV. The CDR3 sequence: CASSTMDRGGEQYF. In DNA form, the CDR3 reads TGTGCCAGCAGCACGATGGACAGGGGAGGCGAGCAGTACTTC.

This clone was observed a single time. The chain employs TRBV30 and TRBJ1-5; D gene uncertain. This CDR3 contains 13 residues. CDR1 GTSNPN and CDR2 SVGIG come from the germline V gene (reference sequence). Trimming pared 2 bases from V and 5 bases from J, leaving 10 bases between. The CDR3 region has the DNA TGTGCCTGGAGTCAGGACGGGGATCAGCCCCAGCATTTT. Protein product: CAWSQDGDQPQHF.

The chain uses TRBV28 and TRBJ2-3, with D possibly being TRBD1 (6 bases). The CDR3 runs to 12 residues. The germline V gene encodes CDR1 MDHEN and CDR2 SYDVKM. V dropped 3 bases and J dropped 13 bases, with 14 bases sitting between them. CDR3 sequence (DNA): TGTGCCAGCAGTTTGGGGCAGGGGACCAAGTATTTT. This encodes CASSLGQGTKYF.